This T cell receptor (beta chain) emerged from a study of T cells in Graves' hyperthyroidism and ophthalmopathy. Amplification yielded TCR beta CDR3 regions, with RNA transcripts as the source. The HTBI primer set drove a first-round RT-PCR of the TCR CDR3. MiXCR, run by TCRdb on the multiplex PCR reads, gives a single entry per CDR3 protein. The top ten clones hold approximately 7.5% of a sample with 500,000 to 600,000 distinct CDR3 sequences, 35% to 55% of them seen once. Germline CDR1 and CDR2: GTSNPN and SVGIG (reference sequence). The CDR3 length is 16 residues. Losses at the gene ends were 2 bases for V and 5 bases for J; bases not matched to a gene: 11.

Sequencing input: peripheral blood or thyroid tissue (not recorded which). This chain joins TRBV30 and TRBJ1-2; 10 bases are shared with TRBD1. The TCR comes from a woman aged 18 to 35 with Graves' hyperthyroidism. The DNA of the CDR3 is TGTGCCTGGAGTCGCCCCGGGACAGGGGATCGGTATGGCTACACCTTC. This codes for CAWSRPGTGDRYGYTF.